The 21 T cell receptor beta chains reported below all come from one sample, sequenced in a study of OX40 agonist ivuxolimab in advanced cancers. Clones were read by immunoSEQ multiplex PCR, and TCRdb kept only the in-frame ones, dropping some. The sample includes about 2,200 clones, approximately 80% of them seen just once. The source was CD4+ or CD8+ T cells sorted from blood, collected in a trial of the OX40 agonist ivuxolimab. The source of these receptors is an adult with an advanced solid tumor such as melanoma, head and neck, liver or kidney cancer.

CDR3 sequence (DNA): TGCGCCAGCAGCTTGGAAAGCTCTGGGGCCAACGTCCTGACTTTC. This translates into CASSLESSGANVLTF. V gene TRBV5-1 combines with J gene TRBJ2-6; no clear D gene. The germline gives CDR1 SGHRS, CDR2 YFSETQ. Trimming pared 0 bases from V and 0 bases from J, leaving 4 bases between. The CDR3 length is 15 residues.

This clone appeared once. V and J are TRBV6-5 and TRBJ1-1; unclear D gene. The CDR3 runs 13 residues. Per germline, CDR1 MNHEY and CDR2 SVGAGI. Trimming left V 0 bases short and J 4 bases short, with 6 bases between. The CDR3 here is CASSYSAGTEAFF. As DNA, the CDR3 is TGTGCCAGCAGTTACTCGGCGGGCACTGAAGCTTTCTTT.

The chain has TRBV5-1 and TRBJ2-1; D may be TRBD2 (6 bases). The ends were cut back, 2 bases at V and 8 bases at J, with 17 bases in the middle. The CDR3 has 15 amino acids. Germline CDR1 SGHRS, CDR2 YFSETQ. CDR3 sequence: CASSLLAVPLDEQFF. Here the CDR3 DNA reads TGCGCCAGCAGCTTATTAGCGGTCCCCTTGGATGAGCAGTTCTTC.

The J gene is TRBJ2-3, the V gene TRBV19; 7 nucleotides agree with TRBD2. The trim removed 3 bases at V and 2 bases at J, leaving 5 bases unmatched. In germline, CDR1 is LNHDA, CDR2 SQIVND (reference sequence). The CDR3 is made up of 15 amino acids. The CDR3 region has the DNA TGTGCCAGTAGTATGGGGCTAGCGGACACAGATACGCAGTATTTT. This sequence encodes CASSMGLADTDTQYF. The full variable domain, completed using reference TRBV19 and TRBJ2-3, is DGGITQSPKYLFRKEGQNVTLSCEQNLNHDAMYWYRQDPGQGLRLIYYSQIVNDFQKGDIAEGYSVSREKKESFPLTVTSAQKNPTAFYLCASSMGLADTDTQYFGPGTRLTVL.

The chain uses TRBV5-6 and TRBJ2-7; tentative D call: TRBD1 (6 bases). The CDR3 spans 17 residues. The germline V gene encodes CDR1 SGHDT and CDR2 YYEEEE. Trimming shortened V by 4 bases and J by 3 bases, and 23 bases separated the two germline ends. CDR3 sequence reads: CASSDGLFEGDNYEQYF. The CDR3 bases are TGTGCCAGCAGCGATGGCTTATTCGAGGGGGATAACTACGAGCAGTACTTC.

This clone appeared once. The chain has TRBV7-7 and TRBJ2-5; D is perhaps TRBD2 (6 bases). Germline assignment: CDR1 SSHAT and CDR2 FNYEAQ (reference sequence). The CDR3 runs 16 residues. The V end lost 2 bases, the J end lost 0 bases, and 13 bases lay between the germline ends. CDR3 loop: CASSLRWEANQETQYF. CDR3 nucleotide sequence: TGTGCCAGCAGCTTAAGGTGGGAGGCCAACCAAGAGACCCAGTACTTC.

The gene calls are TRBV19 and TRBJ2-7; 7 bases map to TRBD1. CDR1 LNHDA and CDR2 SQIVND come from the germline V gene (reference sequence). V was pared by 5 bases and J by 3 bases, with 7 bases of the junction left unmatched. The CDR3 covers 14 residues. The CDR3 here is CASSLGTVGYEQYF. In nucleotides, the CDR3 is TGTGCCAGTAGTCTCGGGACAGTGGGCTACGAGCAGTACTTC.

The CDR3 is CASSPEQGYEQYF. The CDR3 region has the DNA TGTGCCAGCAGCCCCGAACAGGGCTACGAGCAGTACTTC. V gene TRBV7-3 combines with J gene TRBJ2-7; possibly TRBD1 for D (6 bases). V was pared by 5 bases and J by 3 bases, with 11 bases between. The CDR3 sequence is 13 residues long. Germline values: CDR1 SGHTA, CDR2 FQGTGA.

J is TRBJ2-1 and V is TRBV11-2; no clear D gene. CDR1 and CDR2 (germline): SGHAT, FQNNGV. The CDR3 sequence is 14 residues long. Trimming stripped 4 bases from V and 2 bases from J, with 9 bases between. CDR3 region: CASSSFGTYNEQFF. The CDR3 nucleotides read TGTGCCAGCAGCTCCTTTGGAACCTACAATGAGCAGTTCTTC.

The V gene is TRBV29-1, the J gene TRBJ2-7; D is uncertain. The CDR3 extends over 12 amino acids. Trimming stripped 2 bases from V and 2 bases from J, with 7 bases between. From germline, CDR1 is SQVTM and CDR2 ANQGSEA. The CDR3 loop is CSVESSTYEQYF. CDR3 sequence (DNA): TGCAGCGTTGAAAGTTCAACCTACGAGCAGTACTTC.

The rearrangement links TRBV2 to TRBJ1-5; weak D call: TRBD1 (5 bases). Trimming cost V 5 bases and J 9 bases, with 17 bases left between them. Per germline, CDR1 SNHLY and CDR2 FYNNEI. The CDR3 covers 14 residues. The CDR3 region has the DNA TGTGCCAGCAGTCCGAGTGGGGGGAGTAGGCCCCAGCATTTT. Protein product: CASSPSGGSRPQHF.

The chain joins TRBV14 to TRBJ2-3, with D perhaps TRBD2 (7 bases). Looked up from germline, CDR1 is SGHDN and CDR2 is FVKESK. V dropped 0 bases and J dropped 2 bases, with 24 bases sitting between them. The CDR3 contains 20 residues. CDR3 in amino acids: CASSQDSDVMAGAYTDTQYF. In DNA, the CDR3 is TGTGCCAGCAGCCAAGATTCGGATGTAATGGCGGGGGCCTACACAGATACGCAGTATTTT.

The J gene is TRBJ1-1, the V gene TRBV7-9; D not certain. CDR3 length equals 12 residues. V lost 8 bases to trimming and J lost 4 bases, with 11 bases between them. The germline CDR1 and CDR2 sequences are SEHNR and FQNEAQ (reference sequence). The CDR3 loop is CASFEPGTEAFF. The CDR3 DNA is TGTGCCAGCTTCGAGCCGGGCACTGAAGCTTTCTTT. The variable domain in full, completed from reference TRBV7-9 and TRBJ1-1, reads DTGVSQNPRHKITKRGQNVTFRCDPISEHNRLYWYRQTLGQGPEFLTYFQNEAQLEKSRLLSDRFSAERPKGSFSTLEIQRTEQGDSAMYLCASFEPGTEAFFGQGTRLTVV.

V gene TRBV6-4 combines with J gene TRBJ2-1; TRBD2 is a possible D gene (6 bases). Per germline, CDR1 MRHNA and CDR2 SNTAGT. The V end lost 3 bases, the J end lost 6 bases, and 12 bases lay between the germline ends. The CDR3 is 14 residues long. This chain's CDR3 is CASSEGLGSNEQFF. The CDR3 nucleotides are TGTGCCAGCAGTGAGGGTCTCGGGAGCAATGAGCAGTTCTTC.

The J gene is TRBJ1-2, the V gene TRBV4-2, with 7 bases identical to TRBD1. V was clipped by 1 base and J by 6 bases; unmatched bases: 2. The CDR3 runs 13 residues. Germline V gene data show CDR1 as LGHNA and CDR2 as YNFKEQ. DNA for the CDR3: TGTGCCAGCAGCCAAGGAGGGGGCCATGGCTACACCTTC. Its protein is CASSQGGGHGYTF.

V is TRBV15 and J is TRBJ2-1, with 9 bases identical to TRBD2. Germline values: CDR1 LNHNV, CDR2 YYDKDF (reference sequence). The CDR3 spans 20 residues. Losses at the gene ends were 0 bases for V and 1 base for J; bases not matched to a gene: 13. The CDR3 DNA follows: TGTGCCACCAGCAGAGATCCTCCTTCCGGGACTAGCAGGTCCTACAATGAGCAGTTCTTC. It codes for CATSRDPPSGTSRSYNEQFF.

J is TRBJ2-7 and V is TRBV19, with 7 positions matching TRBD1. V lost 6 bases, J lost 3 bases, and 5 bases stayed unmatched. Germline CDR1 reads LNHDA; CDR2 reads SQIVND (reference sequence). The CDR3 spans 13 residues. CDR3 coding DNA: TGTGCCAGTAGGATGACAGGGAACTACGAGCAGTACTTC. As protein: CASRMTGNYEQYF.

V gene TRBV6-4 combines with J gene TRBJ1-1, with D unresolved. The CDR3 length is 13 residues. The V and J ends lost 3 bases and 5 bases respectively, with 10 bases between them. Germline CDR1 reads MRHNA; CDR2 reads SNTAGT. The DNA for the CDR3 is TGTGCCAGCAGTGAATCAATGGGAACTGAAGCTTTCTTT. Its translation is CASSESMGTEAFF.

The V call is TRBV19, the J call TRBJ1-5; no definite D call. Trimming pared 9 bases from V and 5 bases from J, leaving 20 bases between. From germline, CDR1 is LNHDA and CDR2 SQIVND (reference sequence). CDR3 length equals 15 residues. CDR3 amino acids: CASRYRRESHQPQHF. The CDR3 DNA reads TGTGCCAGCCGATACCGGAGAGAAAGCCATCAGCCCCAGCATTTT.

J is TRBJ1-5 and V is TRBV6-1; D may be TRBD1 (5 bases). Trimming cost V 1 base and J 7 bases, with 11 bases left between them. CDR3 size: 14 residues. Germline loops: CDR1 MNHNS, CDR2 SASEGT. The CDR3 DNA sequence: TGTGCCAGCAGTGAAGGAGGGGAAATCCAGCCCCAGCATTTT. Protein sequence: CASSEGGEIQPQHF.

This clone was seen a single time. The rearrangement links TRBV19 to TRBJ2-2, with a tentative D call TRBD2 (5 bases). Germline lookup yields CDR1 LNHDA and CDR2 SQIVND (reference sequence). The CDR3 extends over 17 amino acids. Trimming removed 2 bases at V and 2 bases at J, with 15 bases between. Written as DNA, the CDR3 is TGTGCCAGTAGTATACAACTTAGCGACGTAAACACCGGGGAGCTGTTTTTT. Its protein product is CASSIQLSDVNTGELFF.